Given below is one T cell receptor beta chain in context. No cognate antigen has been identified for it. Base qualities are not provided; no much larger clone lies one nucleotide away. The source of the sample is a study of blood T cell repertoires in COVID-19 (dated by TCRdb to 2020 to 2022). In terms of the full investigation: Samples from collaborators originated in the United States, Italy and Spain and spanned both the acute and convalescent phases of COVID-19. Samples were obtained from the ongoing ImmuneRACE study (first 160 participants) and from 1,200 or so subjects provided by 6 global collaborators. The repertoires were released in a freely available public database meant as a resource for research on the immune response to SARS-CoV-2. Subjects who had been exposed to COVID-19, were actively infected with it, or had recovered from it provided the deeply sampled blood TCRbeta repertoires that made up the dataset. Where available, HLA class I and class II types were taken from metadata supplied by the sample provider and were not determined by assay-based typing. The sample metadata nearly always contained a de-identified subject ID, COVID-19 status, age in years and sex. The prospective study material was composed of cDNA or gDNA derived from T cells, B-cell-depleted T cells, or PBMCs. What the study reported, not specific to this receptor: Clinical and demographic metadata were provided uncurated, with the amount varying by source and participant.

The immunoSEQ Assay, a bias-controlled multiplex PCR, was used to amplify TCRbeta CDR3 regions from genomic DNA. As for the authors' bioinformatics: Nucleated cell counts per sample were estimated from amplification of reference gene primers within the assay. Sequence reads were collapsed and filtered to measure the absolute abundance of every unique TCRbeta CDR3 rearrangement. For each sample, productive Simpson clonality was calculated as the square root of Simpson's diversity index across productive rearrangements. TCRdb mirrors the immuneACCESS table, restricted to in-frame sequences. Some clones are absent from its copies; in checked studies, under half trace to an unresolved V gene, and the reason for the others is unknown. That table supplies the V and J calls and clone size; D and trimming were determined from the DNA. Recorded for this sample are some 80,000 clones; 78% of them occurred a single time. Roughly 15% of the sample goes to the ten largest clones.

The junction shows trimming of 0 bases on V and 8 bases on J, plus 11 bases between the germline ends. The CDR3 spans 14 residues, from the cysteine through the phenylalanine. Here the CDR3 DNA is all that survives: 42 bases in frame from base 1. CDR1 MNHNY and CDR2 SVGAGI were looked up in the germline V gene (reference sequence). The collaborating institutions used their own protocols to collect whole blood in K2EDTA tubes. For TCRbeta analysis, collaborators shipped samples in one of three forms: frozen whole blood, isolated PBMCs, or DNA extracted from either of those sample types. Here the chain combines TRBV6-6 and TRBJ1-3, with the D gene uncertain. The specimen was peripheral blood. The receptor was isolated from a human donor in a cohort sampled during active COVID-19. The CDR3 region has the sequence CASSYSGKRDTIYF. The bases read TGTGCCAGCAGTTACTCGGGGAAGAGGGACACCATATATTTT.